Below, 20 T cell receptor beta chains from the same sample are listed, as sequenced in a study of T-cell memory formation after mild COVID-19. TCRdb analysed the 5' RACE reads with MiXCR anew, one entry per CDR3 protein. This table has more than 100,000 distinct CDR3 sequences, 17% appearing once. Source material: PBMCs or a T cell subset sorted from them (not recorded which). These receptors originate from a man younger than 35 who had mild COVID-19 (a few samples of this study predate the infection). Cell type and time point are not known.

The rearrangement joins TRBV7-2 to TRBJ2-7, with 8 bases aligning to TRBD2. From germline, CDR1 is SGHTA and CDR2 FQGNSA. The CDR3 is 16 residues long. V shed 1 base and J 4 bases; nucleotides not matched to a gene: 9. The CDR3 nucleotides are TGTGCCAGCAGCTTAGTAAGCGGGGGCCTAAAGTACGAGCAGTACTTC. Translated: CASSLVSGGLKYEQYF.

The CDR3 is CASSQGTSASYEQYF. CDR3 nucleotide sequence: TGTGCCAGCAGTCAAGGGACTTCTGCCTCCTACGAGCAGTACTTC. This rearrangement joins TRBV27 to TRBJ2-7, with TRBD2 as a possible D gene (6 bases). There are 15 residues in the CDR3. CDR1 and CDR2 (germline): MNHEY, SMNVEV (reference sequence). V lost 5 bases and J 0 bases, leaving 14 bases between the germline ends.

This chain links TRBV5-1 with TRBJ2-1; D might be TRBD1 (5 bases). This CDR3 is 14 amino acids long. Germline CDR1 SGHRS, CDR2 YFSETQ. The V end lost 2 bases, the J end lost 5 bases, and 11 bases lay between the germline ends. The CDR3 loop reads CASSFGPDNNEQFF. CDR3 bases: TGCGCCAGCAGCTTTGGGCCGGACAACAATGAGCAGTTCTTC.

This clonotype was seen a handful of times. The chain carries TRBV15 and TRBJ1-5, with a weak D call TRBD1 (5 bases). CDR1 is LNHNV and CDR2 is YYDKDF in the germline V gene (reference sequence). The V gene lost 1 base and the J gene lost 7 bases, with 14 bases spanning the gap. The CDR3 is 15 residues long. The CDR3, as DNA: TGTGCCACCAGCAGAGCTATGGGGCCAGGGCAGCCCCAGCATTTT. It encodes CATSRAMGPGQPQHF.

This clonotype was counted at least ten times. The rearrangement uses TRBV7-2 and TRBJ2-5; 7 bases match TRBD2. CDR1 and CDR2 from the germline V gene are SGHTA and FQGNSA. V lost 5 bases to trimming and J lost 1 base; unmatched junction nucleotides: 4. The CDR3 is 14 amino acids. CDR3 protein: CASSPSGSQETQYF. In nucleotides, the CDR3 is TGTGCCAGCAGCCCTAGCGGATCCCAAGAGACCCAGTACTTC. Full variable domain (missing parts from reference TRBV7-2 and TRBJ2-5): GAGVSQSPSNKVTEKGKDVELRCDPISGHTALYWYRQSLGQGLEFLIYFQGNSAPDKSGLPSDRFSAERTGGSVSTLTIQRTQQEDSAVYLCASSPSGSQETQYFGPGTRLLVL.

This clonotype has a handful of counts. This sequence joins TRBV12-3 or TRBV12-4 and TRBJ1-1, with D uncertain. The CDR3 runs to 13 residues. Trimming pared 10 bases from V and 5 bases from J, leaving 17 bases between. As DNA, the CDR3 is TGTGCCACCGCCGGGCAGATTTGGACTGAAGCTTTCTTT. Residues: CATAGQIWTEAFF.

This chain uses TRBV7-2 with TRBJ1-2, with 10 bases fitting TRBD1. CDR3 length: 14 amino acids. V lost 5 bases to trimming and J lost 4 bases; unmatched junction nucleotides: 4. Germline V CDR1 and CDR2: SGHTA, FQGNSA. The CDR3 region has the DNA TGTGCCAGCAGCGGGGGACAGGGGTTCTATGGCTACACCTTC. The encoded protein is CASSGGQGFYGYTF. Supplemented by reference TRBV7-2 and TRBJ1-2, the full variable domain reads GAGVSQSPSNKVTEKGKDVELRCDPISGHTALYWYRQSLGQGLEFLIYFQGNSAPDKSGLPSDRFSAERTGGSVSTLTIQRTQQEDSAVYLCASSGGQGFYGYTFGSGTRLTVV.

This clonotype was seen repeatedly, ten times or more. The V call is TRBV10-2, the J call TRBJ2-5; 7 bases align to TRBD2. The CDR3 consists of 13 residues. Germline values: CDR1 WSHSY, CDR2 SAAADI. The V and J ends lost 6 bases and 5 bases, in that order; junction bases with no gene match: 6. The DNA of the CDR3 is TGCGCCAGCAGGGTATTTAGCGGGGAGACCCAGTACTTC. It translates to CASRVFSGETQYF.

The V and J genes are TRBV12-3 or TRBV12-4 and TRBJ2-5, with D unclear. The CDR3 loop spans 12 amino acids. Trimming left V 6 bases short and J 5 bases short, with 10 bases between. The CDR3 DNA reads TGTGCCAGCAGCAGCCCGGGTGAGACCCAGTACTTC. Amino acids: CASSSPGETQYF.

The V and J genes are TRBV11-2 and TRBJ1-1; a weak D match, TRBD1 (5 bases). The CDR3 contains 15 residues. V lost 7 bases and J lost 3, with 18 bases in between. From germline, CDR1 is SGHAT and CDR2 FQNNGV. CDR3 protein: CASTPNQGRDTEAFF. CDR3 nucleotide sequence: TGTGCCAGCACCCCCAATCAGGGTAGGGACACTGAAGCTTTCTTT.

This clonotype occurred a few times. The genes are TRBV28 and TRBJ2-7; the match to TRBD1 covers 9 bases. This CDR3 region has 15 residues. Germline CDR1 MDHEN, CDR2 SYDVKM. Trimming cost V 6 bases and J 5 bases; bases outside gene matches: 11. The CDR3, as DNA: TGTGCCAGCAGCCCTTCCCGGGACAGGGTCAACGAGCAGTACGTC. Translating gives CASSPSRDRVNEQYV.

This clonotype was detected only a few times. The chain combines TRBV4-2 with TRBJ2-7; the D is unclear. The CDR3 totals 14 residues. Germline V gene data show CDR1 as LGHNA and CDR2 as YNFKEQ. Trimming stripped 0 bases from V and 4 bases from J, with 10 bases between. CDR3 amino acids: CASSQDLGRYEQYF. The CDR3 nucleotides read TGTGCCAGCAGCCAAGATCTTGGAAGATACGAGCAGTACTTC.

J is TRBJ2-3 and V is TRBV3-1; D gene unclear. Germline V gene sequence: CDR1 LGHDT, CDR2 YNNKEL (reference sequence). This CDR3 region has 14 residues. Trimming shortened V by 4 bases and J by 2 bases, and 10 bases separated the two germline ends. CDR3 sequence (DNA): TGTGCCAGCAGCCTATTCTCCTACACAGATACGCAGTATTTT. This gives the protein CASSLFSYTDTQYF.

V gene TRBV29-1 combines with J gene TRBJ1-1; weak D call: TRBD1 (5 bases). V was clipped by 7 bases and J by 7 bases, with 16 bases between them. Germline V CDR1 and CDR2: SQVTM, ANQGSEA. This CDR3 contains 12 residues. CDR3 sequence (DNA): TGCAGCGCCGATCGGGGGACCTTTGAAGCTTTCTTT. Translation: CSADRGTFEAFF.

This clonotype showed up just a few times. The V gene is TRBV4-1, the J gene TRBJ2-2; TRBD1 is a possible D gene (5 bases). V lost 1 base, J lost 2 bases, and 11 bases lay in between. Per the germline V gene, CDR1 is MGHRA and CDR2 is YSYEKL. This CDR3 region has 16 residues. CDR3 sequence: CASSQGPQGNTGELFF. Here the CDR3 DNA reads TGCGCCAGCAGCCAAGGACCCCAGGGAAACACCGGGGAGCTGTTTTTT.

CDR3 loop: CASSLSGSPYEQYF. Written as DNA, the CDR3 is TGCGCCAGCAGCCTCTCAGGGTCACCCTACGAGCAGTACTTC. The chain joins TRBV5-1 to TRBJ2-7; D may be TRBD1 (5 bases). Germline values: CDR1 SGHRS, CDR2 YFSETQ. This CDR3 contains 14 residues. Trimming took 4 bases from V and 2 from J, leaving 13 bases between them.

In its sample, this clonotype ranks as medium-sized (0.01 to 0.1%). This rearrangement joins TRBV5-1 to TRBJ2-2; TRBD2 matches 11 bases. In germline, CDR1 is SGHRS, CDR2 YFSETQ. V was pared by 4 bases and J by 1 base, with 3 bases of the junction left unmatched. This CDR3 has 16 residues. This CDR3 reads CASSPLAGGNTGELFF. The CDR3 DNA sequence: TGCGCCAGCAGCCCCCTAGCGGGGGGGAACACCGGGGAGCTGTTTTTT.

J is TRBJ1-1 and V is TRBV11-3; D is uncertain. Germline CDR1 is SGHNT and CDR2 is YENEEA. This CDR3 is built from 14 residues. The V end was cut by 2 bases, the J end by 3 bases, with 10 bases between. The CDR3 DNA reads TGTGCCAGCAGCTTAAACGGAATTTACACTGAAGCTTTCTTT. The encoded protein is CASSLNGIYTEAFF.

The chain links TRBV24-1 to TRBJ2-3, with D possibly matching TRBD2 (8 bases). The ends were cut back, 6 bases at V and 0 bases at J, with 18 bases in the middle. The CDR3 runs to 17 residues. Germline-derived CDR1 and CDR2 are KGHDR and SFDVKD. This CDR3 reads CATSIGSGTVSTDTQYF. CDR3 DNA sequence: TGTGCCACCAGTATCGGTAGCGGGACAGTGAGCACAGATACGCAGTATTTT.

V and J are TRBV2 and TRBJ1-1, with D maybe TRBD1 (6 bases). CDR1 and CDR2 (germline): SNHLY, FYNNEI. This CDR3 spans 14 amino acids. Trimming removed 4 bases at V and 11 bases at J, with 20 bases between. Written as DNA, the CDR3 is TGTGCCAGCAGTGGACACCCTTCTGCAGGGGTTGCTTTCTTT. Translating it yields CASSGHPSAGVAFF.